Each of the 6 T cell receptor beta chains below was sequenced from the same sample in a study of blood T cell repertoires in COVID-19. Some clones are missing from TCRdb's copy, which holds only in-frame ones; the method was immunoSEQ multiplex PCR. The sample records some 320,000 clones, more than 70% being singletons. The material sequenced was peripheral blood. Receptors were obtained from a woman aged 25 to 45 who had recovered from COVID-19.

This clone was seen once. The rearrangement uses TRBV5-1 and TRBJ2-3; possibly TRBD1 for D (6 bases). Trimming took off 0 bases at V and 3 bases at J, with 11 bases between the two ends. This CDR3 region has 15 residues. The germline V gene encodes CDR1 SGHRS and CDR2 YFSETQ. CDR3 DNA sequence: TGCGCCAGCAGCTTGGAATGGGGGCGGACAGATACGCAGTATTTT. As protein: CASSLEWGRTDTQYF.

The genes are TRBV30 and TRBJ2-5; D is perhaps TRBD2 (6 bases). The CDR3 is made up of 13 amino acids. From germline, CDR1 is GTSNPN and CDR2 SVGIG (reference sequence). Trimming took 2 bases from V and 1 from J, leaving 8 bases between them. The DNA of the CDR3 is TGTGCCTGGAGTAGGGACTCCCAAGAGACCCAGTACTTC. It specifies CAWSRDSQETQYF.

About this clone: The identical CDR3 is also encoded by other nucleotide sequences in the sample. The chain employs TRBV28 and TRBJ2-1, with D uncertain. V dropped 2 bases and J dropped 0 bases, with 5 bases sitting between them. The CDR3 has 14 residues. CDR1 and CDR2 (germline): MDHEN, SYDVKM. The CDR3 DNA sequence: TGTGCCAGCAGTTTAACTGGCTCCTACAATGAGCAGTTCTTC. Translating it yields CASSLTGSYNEQFF.

J is TRBJ1-1 and V is TRBV5-6; D is undetermined. V lost 1 base and J 1 base, leaving 11 bases between the germline ends. CDR1 is SGHDT and CDR2 is YYEEEE in the germline V gene. The CDR3 is 15 amino acids. CDR3 coding DNA: TGTGCCAGCAGCTTGCGGGAGTCCTCGAACACTGAAGCTTTCTTT. This sequence encodes CASSLRESSNTEAFF.

This sequence joins TRBV7-9 and TRBJ2-7; 11 bases align to TRBD1. The CDR3 runs 16 residues. Germline loops: CDR1 SEHNR, CDR2 FQNEAQ (reference sequence). V was clipped by 1 base and J by 3 bases; unmatched bases: 5. This CDR3 is CASSLDLGTGGYEQYF. The CDR3 nucleotides are TGTGCCAGCAGCTTAGACCTTGGGACAGGGGGCTACGAGCAGTACTTC.

The chain is built from TRBV5-8 and TRBJ2-7, with D hard to call. The CDR3 length is 15 residues. Germline assignment: CDR1 SGHTS and CDR2 YDEGEE. The V end lost 0 bases, the J end lost 1 base, and 11 bases lay between the germline ends. Written as DNA, the CDR3 is TGTGCCAGCAGCTTGGAACAGATGACGTCCTACGAGCAGTACTTC. Amino acids: CASSLEQMTSYEQYF.